The rows below give T cell receptor beta chains drawn from one sample of a study of cytomegalovirus exposure and HLA in healthy donors. TCRdb's table, derived via immunoSEQ multiplex PCR, lists solely in-frame clones and lacks some. The data contain 100,000 to 150,000 clones, 82% of them singletons. Sequenced material: PBMCs. Source of these receptors: a woman aged 50 to 60 in good health and CMV-seropositive. The CDR3 runs from the conserved cysteine through the conserved F or W. D genes are given only for firm matches. Clone size appears in some rows only: once, few, many, or a class for an expanded clone.

abundance	j_gene	v_gene	d_gene	CDR3aa	CDR3nt
few	TRBJ1-1	TRBV5-8	.	CASSLEGLTEAFF	TGTGCCAGCAGCTTGGAAGGACTCACTGAAGCTTTCTTT
.	TRBJ1-1	TRBV19	TRBD1	CASRLTGGRVAFF	TGTGCCAGTAGACTGACAGGGGGACGGGTAGCTTTCTTT
.	TRBJ2-7	TRBV5-4	.	CASSPGDFRGEQYF	TGTGCCAGCAGCCCCGGGGACTTCAGGGGGGAGCAGTACTTC
.	TRBJ2-1	TRBV29-1	TRBD1	CSSIGDRYNEQFF	TGCAGCTCCATAGGGGACAGGTACAATGAGCAGTTCTTC
.	TRBJ2-2	TRBV9	TRBD2	CASSVGLAGGGANTGELFF	TGTGCCAGCAGCGTAGGGCTAGCGGGAGGAGGGGCGAACACCGGGGAGCTGTTTTTT
few	TRBJ1-1	TRBV7-2	.	CASSLGGAGSATEAFF	TGTGCCAGCAGCTTAGGTGGCGCGGGTTCGGCCACTGAAGCTTTCTTT
.	TRBJ2-1	TRBV5-1	TRBD2	CASSFLAGVGNEQFF	TGCGCCAGCAGCTTTCTAGCGGGAGTCGGGAATGAGCAGTTCTTC
.	TRBJ2-3	TRBV30	.	CASIRGRSTDTQYF	TGTGCCTCGATCCGGGGAAGAAGCACAGATACGCAGTATTTT
.	TRBJ2-1	TRBV4-1	.	CASSQDIGTYNEQFF	TGCGCCAGCAGCCAAGATATCGGGACATACAATGAGCAGTTCTTC
.	TRBJ2-6	TRBV5-8	TRBD1	CATDLTGARPGANVLTF	TGTGCCACCGACTTGACAGGGGCGAGGCCTGGGGCCAACGTCCTGACTTTC
.	TRBJ1-1	TRBV28	TRBD1	CASLNRGNTEAFF	TGTGCCAGCCTTAACAGGGGGAACACTGAAGCTTTCTTT
.	TRBJ1-5	TRBV23-1	TRBD1	CASRPGQGFLYSNQPQHF	TGCGCCAGCAGACCAGGACAGGGATTTTTGTATAGCAATCAGCCCCAGCATTTT
.	TRBJ2-7	TRBV5-1	TRBD2	CASSRTSLQHEQYF	TGCGCCAGCAGCCGGACTAGCCTTCAGCACGAGCAGTACTTC
.	TRBJ1-2	TRBV4-3	.	CASSQESGVDYGYTF	TGCGCCAGCAGCCAAGAGTCAGGTGTTGACTATGGCTACACCTTC
.	TRBJ1-1	TRBV11-1	.	CASSLNTIRGGTEAFF	TGTGCCAGCAGCTTAAACACCATCCGGGGGGGCACTGAAGCTTTCTTT
.	TRBJ1-1	TRBV2	.	CASTRTVNTEAFF	TGTGCCAGCACCCGGACAGTGAACACTGAAGCTTTCTTT
once	TRBJ2-3	TRBV30	TRBD2	CAWSVASGGAGTQYF	TGTGCCTGGAGTGTAGCCAGCGGGGGGGCCGGGACGCAGTATTTT
.	TRBJ1-2	TRBV5-1	.	CASSGQNYGYTF	TGCGCCAGCAGCGGACAGAACTATGGCTACACCTTC
.	TRBJ1-2	TRBV9	.	CASSVGRLDTGMGGGYTF	TGTGCCAGCAGCGTAGGTAGGCTGGACACGGGAATGGGAGGGGGCTACACCTTC
few	TRBJ2-2	TRBV7-6	TRBD2	CASSRFSGGRMGGELFF	TGTGCCAGCAGCCGTTTTAGCGGGGGACGGATGGGCGGGGAGCTGTTTTTT
once	TRBJ1-3	TRBV5-1	.	CASSLDGGRTGNTIYF	TGCGCCAGCAGCTTGGACGGGGGGAGAACTGGAAACACCATATATTTT
.	TRBJ1-2	TRBV5-1	TRBD1	CASSRGTGANYGYTF	TGCGCCAGCAGCAGAGGTACAGGGGCTAACTATGGCTACACCTTC
.	TRBJ2-3	TRBV5-6	TRBD1	CASSSPGQATDTQYF	TGTGCCAGCAGCTCACCGGGACAGGCCACAGATACGCAGTATTTT
.	TRBJ1-6	TRBV27	.	CASSLSVGGVSSYNSPLHF	TGTGCCAGCAGTTTATCGGTGGGAGGGGTCAGCTCCTATAATTCACCCCTCCACTTT
few	TRBJ1-1	TRBV5-6	.	CASSRSRRNTEAFF	TGTGCCAGCAGCAGGAGCCGAAGGAACACTGAAGCTTTCTTT
.	TRBJ2-1	TRBV4-2	.	CASSQVPSWNEQFF	TGTGCCAGCAGCCAAGTGCCGAGTTGGAATGAGCAGTTCTTC
.	TRBJ2-7	TRBV27	.	CASRVQGHSGYEQYF	TGTGCCAGCAGGGTCCAGGGTCACTCCGGCTACGAGCAGTACTTC
.	TRBJ1-1	TRBV4-1	TRBD1	CASSQAPGTVLNTEAFF	TGCGCCAGCAGCCAAGCCCCCGGGACAGTTTTAAACACTGAAGCTTTCTTT
.	TRBJ2-5	TRBV28	TRBD1	CASSTYGTGLEEETQYF	TGTGCCAGCAGCACCTACGGGACAGGGTTGGAAGAAGAGACCCAGTACTTC
.	TRBJ2-7	TRBV28	TRBD2	CASSSGGTVAYEQYF	TGTGCCAGCAGTTCGGGGGGGACGGTTGCCTACGAGCAGTACTTC
.	TRBJ1-5	TRBV7-2	.	CASSVTGFDQPQHF	TGTGCCAGCAGCGTTACAGGGTTTGATCAGCCCCAGCATTTT
.	TRBJ1-1	TRBV2	TRBD1	CASRPGQGSAFF	TGTGCCAGCAGGCCGGGACAGGGCTCAGCTTTCTTT
few	TRBJ1-2	TRBV6-5	TRBD1	CASSRYRGPLGGYTF	TGTGCCAGCAGCCGATACAGGGGTCCCCTGGGAGGCTACACCTTC
.	TRBJ1-5	TRBV27	.	CASSWAGNQPQHF	TGTGCCAGCAGTTGGGCAGGTAATCAGCCCCAGCATTTT
.	TRBJ1-2	TRBV12-2	.	CASRLIAHEDGYTF	TGTGCAAGTCGCTTAATCGCTCACGAGGATGGCTACACCTTC
.	TRBJ1-2	TRBV27	TRBD1	CASSLRIGTGPNYGYTF	TGTGCCAGCAGTTTAAGGATCGGGACAGGGCCTAACTATGGCTACACCTTC
.	TRBJ1-1	TRBV6-1	.	CATFVGREAEAFF	TGTGCCACCTTCGTGGGGAGGGAGGCTGAAGCTTTCTTT
.	TRBJ2-7	TRBV27	.	CASSLSTRYEQYF	TGTGCCAGCAGTTTATCGACACGCTACGAGCAGTACTTC
.	TRBJ2-7	TRBV2	.	CASNLAGPYEQYF	TGTGCCAGCAATTTGGCGGGCCCCTACGAGCAGTACTTC
once	TRBJ1-2	TRBV28	.	CASSRQDGYTF	TGTGCCAGCAGCCGACAGGATGGCTACACCTTC
once	TRBJ2-3	TRBV27	.	CASSSLWATDTQYF	TGTGCCAGCAGTTCACTCTGGGCCACAGATACGCAGTATTTT
few	TRBJ1-1	TRBV30	.	CAWSAGLTNTEAFF	TGTGCCTGGAGCGCGGGACTGACGAACACTGAAGCTTTCTTT
.	TRBJ2-1	TRBV7-2	TRBD2	CASSQTSGGPTEQFF	TGTGCCAGCAGCCAGACTAGCGGGGGGCCGACCGAGCAGTTCTTC
.	TRBJ2-1	TRBV28	.	CASLGQRASYNEQFF	TGTGCCAGTTTGGGCCAGCGGGCTTCCTACAATGAGCAGTTCTTC
.	TRBJ2-5	TRBV4-1	.	CASSQDWAQETQYF	TGCGCCAGCAGCCAAGATTGGGCACAAGAGACCCAGTACTTC
.	TRBJ2-1	TRBV19	.	CASSAESTYNEQFF	TGTGCCAGCTCAGCGGAATCGACCTACAATGAGCAGTTCTTC
.	TRBJ1-4	TRBV4-3	.	CASSQGAPRVGINEKLFF	TGCGCCAGCAGCCAAGGGGCCCCGCGGGTGGGGATTAATGAAAAACTGTTTTTT
few	TRBJ1-2	TRBV6-5	.	CASSLQGYHGYTF	TGTGCCAGCAGCCTACAGGGTTATCATGGCTACACCTTC